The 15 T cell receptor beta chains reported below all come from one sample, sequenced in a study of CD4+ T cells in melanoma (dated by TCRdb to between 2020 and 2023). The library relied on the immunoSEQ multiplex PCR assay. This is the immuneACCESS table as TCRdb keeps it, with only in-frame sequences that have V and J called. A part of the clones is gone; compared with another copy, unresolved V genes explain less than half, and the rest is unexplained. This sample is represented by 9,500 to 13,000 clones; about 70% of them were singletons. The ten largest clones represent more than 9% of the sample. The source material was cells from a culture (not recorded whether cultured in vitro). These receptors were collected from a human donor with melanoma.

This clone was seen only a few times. CDR3 amino acids: CASSYDGEGGDSPLHF. The CDR3 nucleotides read TGCGCCAGCAGCTACGATGGTGAAGGGGGGGATTCACCCCTCCACTTT. The chain uses TRBV5-1 and TRBJ1-6; perhaps TRBD1 as D (6 bases). This CDR3 is 16 amino acids long. Germline V gene sequence: CDR1 SGHRS, CDR2 YFSETQ. Trimming cost V 3 bases and J 8 bases, with 18 bases left between them.

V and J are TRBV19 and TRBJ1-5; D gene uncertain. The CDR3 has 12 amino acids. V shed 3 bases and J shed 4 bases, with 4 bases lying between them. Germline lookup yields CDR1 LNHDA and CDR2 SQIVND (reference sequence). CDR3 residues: CASSMGNQPQHF. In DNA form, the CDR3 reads TGTGCCAGTAGTATGGGAAATCAGCCCCAGCATTTT.

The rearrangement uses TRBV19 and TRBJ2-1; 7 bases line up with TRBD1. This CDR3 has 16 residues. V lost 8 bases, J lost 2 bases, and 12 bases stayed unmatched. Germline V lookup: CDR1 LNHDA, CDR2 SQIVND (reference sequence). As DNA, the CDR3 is TGTGCCAGTCGATATCATCCGGACAGGACCTACAATGAGCAGTTCTTC. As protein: CASRYHPDRTYNEQFF.

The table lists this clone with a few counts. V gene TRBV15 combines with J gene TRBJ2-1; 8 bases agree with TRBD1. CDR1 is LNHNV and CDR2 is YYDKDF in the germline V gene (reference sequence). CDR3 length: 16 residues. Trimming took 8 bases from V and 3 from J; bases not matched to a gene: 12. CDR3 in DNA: TGTGCCACCCAGAGAACTCAGGGGGCGTTCTACAATGAGCAGTTCTTC. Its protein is CATQRTQGAFYNEQFF.

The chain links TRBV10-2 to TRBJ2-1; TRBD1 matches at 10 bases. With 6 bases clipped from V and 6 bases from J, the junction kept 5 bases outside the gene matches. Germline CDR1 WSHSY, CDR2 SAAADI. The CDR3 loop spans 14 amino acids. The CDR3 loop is CASRGTGAANEQFF. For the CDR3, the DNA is TGCGCCAGCAGGGGGACAGGGGCCGCCAATGAGCAGTTCTTC.

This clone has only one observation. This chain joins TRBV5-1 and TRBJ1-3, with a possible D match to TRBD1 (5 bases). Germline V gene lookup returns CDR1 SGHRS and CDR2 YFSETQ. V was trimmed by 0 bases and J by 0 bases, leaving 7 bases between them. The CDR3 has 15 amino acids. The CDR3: CASSLGQSSGNTIYF. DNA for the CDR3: TGCGCCAGCAGCTTGGGACAGAGCTCTGGAAACACCATATATTTT.

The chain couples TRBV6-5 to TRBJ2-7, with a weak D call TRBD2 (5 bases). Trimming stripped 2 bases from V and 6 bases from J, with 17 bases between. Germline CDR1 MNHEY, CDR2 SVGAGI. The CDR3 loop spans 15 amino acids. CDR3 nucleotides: TGTGCCAGCAGTTACCTTCCCAGAGGAGGCTCCGAGCAGTACTTC. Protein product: CASSYLPRGGSEQYF.

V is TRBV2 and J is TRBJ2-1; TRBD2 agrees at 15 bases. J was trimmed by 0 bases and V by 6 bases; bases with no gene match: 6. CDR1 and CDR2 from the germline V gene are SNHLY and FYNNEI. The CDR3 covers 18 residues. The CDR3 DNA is TGTGCCAGCAGAGGGACTAGCGGGGGGTCCTCCTCCTACAATGAGCAGTTCTTC. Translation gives CASRGTSGGSSSYNEQFF. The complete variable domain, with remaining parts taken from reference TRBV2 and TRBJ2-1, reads EPEVTQTPSHQVTQMGQEVILRCVPISNHLYFYWYRQILGQKVEFLVSFYNNEISEKSEIFDDQFSVERPDGSNFTLKIRSTKLEDSAMYFCASRGTSGGSSSYNEQFFGPGTRLTVL.

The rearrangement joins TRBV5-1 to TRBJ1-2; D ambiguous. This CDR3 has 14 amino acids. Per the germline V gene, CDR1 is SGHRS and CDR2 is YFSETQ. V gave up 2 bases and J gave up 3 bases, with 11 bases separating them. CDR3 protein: CASSFGSGDYGYTF. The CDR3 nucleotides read TGCGCCAGCAGCTTCGGCTCTGGAGACTATGGCTACACCTTC.

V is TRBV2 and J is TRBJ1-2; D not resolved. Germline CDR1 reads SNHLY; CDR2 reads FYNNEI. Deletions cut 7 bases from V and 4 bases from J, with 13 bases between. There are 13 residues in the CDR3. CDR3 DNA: TGTGCCAGCAAAGCTGGGTTTGGCTATGGCTACACCTTC. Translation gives CASKAGFGYGYTF.

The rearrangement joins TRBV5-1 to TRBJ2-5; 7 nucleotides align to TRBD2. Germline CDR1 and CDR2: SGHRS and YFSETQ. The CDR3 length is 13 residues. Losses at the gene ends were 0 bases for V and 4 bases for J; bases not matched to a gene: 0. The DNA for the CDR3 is TGCGCCAGCAGCTTGGGCGGGGGAGAGACCCAGTACTTC. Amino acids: CASSLGGGETQYF.

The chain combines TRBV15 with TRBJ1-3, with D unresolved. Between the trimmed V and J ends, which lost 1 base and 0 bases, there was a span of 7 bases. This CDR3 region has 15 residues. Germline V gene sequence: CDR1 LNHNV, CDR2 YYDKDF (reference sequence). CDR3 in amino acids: CATSRGRNSGNTIYF. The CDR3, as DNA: TGTGCCACCAGCAGAGGACGGAACTCTGGAAACACCATATATTTT.

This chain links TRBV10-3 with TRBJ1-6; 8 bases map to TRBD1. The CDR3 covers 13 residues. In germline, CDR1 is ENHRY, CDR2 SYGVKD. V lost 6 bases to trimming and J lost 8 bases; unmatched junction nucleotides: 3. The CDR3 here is CAIRPTGDSPLHF. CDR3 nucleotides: TGTGCCATCAGGCCGACAGGGGATTCACCCCTCCACTTT.

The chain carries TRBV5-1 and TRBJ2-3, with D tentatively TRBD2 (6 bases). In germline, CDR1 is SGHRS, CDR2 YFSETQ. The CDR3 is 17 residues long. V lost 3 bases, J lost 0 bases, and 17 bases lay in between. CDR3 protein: CASSYGVLAMSTDTQYF. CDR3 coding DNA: TGCGCCAGCAGCTACGGAGTCCTAGCGATGAGCACAGATACGCAGTATTTT.

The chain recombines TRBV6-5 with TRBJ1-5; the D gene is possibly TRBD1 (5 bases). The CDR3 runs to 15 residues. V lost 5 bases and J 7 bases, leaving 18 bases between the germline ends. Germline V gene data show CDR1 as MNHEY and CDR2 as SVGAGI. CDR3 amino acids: CASSPPGQGGQPQHF. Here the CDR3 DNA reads TGTGCCAGCAGTCCACCTGGGCAGGGCGGGCAGCCCCAGCATTTT.